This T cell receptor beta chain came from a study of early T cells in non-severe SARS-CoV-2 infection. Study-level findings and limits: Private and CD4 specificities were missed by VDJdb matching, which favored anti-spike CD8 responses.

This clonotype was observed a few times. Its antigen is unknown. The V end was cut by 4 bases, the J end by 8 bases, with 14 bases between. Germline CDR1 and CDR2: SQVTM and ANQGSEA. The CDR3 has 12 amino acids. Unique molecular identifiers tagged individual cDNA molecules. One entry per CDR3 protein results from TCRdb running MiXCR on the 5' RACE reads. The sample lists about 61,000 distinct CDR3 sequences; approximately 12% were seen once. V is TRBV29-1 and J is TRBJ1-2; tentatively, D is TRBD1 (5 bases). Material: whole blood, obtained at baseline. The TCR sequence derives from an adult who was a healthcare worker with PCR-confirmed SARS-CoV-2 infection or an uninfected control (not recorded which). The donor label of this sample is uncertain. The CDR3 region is CSVGEQVGGYTF. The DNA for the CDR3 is TGCAGCGTTGGAGAACAGGTGGGCGGCTACACCTTC.